This T cell receptor beta chain was documented in a study of T cell responses to AZD1222 COVID-19 vaccine. The study, taken as a whole, reports: Just five to seven people given AZD1222 tested seropositive at baseline. Spike was spanned by vaccine-associated CD4 TCRs, which were dominant at 160-218 and 743-854. Spike-specific TCR breadth and depth grew following two AZD1222 doses.

The CDR3 loop spans 13 amino acids. CDR1 is WSHSY, CDR2 SAAADI, per germline. The V and J ends lost 7 bases and 1 base respectively, with 10 bases between them. This clone was detected only once. No antigen is known for it. Pooled together were second doses at about 4 or about 12 weeks. Data came from immunoSEQ multiplex PCR; TCRdb stores just in-frame clones and leaves some out. Of 140,000 to 150,000 clones in the sample, approximately 91% were seen once. The source of this sequence is an adult who received the AZD1222 COVID-19 vaccine. The source was peripheral blood, collected 28 days after the second AZD1222 dose. V and J are TRBV10-2 and TRBJ2-5, with D maybe TRBD1 (6 bases). For the CDR3, the DNA is TGCGCCAGCAACCCGACAGGCCAAGAGACCCAGTACTTC. As protein: CASNPTGQETQYF.